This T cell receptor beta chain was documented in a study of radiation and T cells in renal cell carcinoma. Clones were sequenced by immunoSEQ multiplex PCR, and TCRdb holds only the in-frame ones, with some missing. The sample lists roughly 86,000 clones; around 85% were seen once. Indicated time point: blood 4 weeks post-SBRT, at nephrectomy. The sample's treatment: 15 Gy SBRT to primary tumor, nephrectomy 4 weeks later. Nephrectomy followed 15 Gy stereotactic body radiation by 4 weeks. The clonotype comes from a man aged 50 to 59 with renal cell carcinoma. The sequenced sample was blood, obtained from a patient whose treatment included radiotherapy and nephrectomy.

The CDR3 region is CASSGTGFQETQYF. As DNA, the CDR3 is TGTGCCAGCAGTGGTACAGGGTTCCAAGAGACCCAGTACTTC. The V call is TRBV6-1, the J call TRBJ2-5, with a tentative D call TRBD1 (6 bases). Germline V CDR1 and CDR2: MNHNS, SASEGT. V was shortened by 4 bases and J by 1 base, with 10 bases between the two germline ends. The CDR3 spans 14 residues.